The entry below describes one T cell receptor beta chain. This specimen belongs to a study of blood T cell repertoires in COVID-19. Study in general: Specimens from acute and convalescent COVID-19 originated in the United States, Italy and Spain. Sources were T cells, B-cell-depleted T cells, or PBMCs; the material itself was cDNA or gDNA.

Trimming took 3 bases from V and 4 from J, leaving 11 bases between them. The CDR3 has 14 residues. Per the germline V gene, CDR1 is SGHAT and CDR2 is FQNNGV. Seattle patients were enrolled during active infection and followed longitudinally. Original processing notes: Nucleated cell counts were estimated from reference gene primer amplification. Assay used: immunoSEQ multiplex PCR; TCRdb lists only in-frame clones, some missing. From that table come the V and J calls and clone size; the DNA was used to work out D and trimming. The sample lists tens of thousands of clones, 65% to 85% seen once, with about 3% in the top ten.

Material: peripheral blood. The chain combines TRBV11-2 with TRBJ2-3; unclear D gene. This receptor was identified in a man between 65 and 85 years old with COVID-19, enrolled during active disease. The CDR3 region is CASSFHPVADTQYF. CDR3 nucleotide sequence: TGTGCCAGCAGCTTCCATCCCGTAGCAGATACGCAGTATTTT.